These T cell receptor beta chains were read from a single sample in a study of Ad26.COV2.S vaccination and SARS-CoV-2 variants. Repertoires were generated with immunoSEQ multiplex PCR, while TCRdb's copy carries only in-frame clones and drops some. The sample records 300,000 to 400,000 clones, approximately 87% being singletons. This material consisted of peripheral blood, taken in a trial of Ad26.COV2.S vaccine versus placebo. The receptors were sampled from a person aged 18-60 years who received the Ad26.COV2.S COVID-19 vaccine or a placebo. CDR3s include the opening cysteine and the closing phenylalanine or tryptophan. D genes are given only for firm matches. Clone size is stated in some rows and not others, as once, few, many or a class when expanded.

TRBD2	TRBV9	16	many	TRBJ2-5	CASSVAQGLAEETQYF	TGTGCCAGCAGCGTAGCCCAGGGACTAGCGGAAGAGACCCAGTACTTC
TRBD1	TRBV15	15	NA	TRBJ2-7	CATSRDGQGTYEQYF	TGTGCCACCAGCAGAGACGGACAGGGAACCTACGAGCAGTACTTC
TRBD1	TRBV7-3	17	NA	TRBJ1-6	CASSLGTGSSYNSPLHF	TGTGCCAGCAGCCTCGGGACAGGGAGCTCCTATAATTCACCCCTCCACTTT
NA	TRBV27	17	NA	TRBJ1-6	CASTLSTGETYNSPLHF	TGTGCCAGCACCCTCTCGACAGGCGAAACCTATAATTCACCCCTCCACTTT
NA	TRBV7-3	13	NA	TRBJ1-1	CASSLDGAGQAFF	TGTGCCAGCAGCTTAGATGGGGCAGGGCAAGCTTTCTTT
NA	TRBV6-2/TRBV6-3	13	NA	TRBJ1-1	CASSYRTPSEAFF	TGTGCCAGCAGTTACCGAACGCCGTCTGAAGCTTTCTTT
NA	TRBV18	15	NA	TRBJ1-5	CASSPPPGSNQPQHF	TGTGCCAGCTCACCACCTCCGGGAAGCAATCAGCCCCAGCATTTT
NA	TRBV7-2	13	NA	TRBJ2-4	CASSLSQQDIQYF	TGTGCCAGCAGCTTAAGTCAACAGGACATTCAGTACTTC
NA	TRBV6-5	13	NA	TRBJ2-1	CASTPGWGNEQFF	TGTGCCAGCACCCCGGGATGGGGGAATGAGCAGTTCTTC
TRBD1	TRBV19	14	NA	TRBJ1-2	CASSMPQGAYGYTF	TGTGCCAGTAGTATGCCACAGGGGGCGTACGGCTACACCTTC
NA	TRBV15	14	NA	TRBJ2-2	CATSRWGSTGELFF	TGTGCCACCAGCAGGTGGGGGAGCACCGGGGAGCTGTTTTTT
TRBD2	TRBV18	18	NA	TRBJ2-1	CASSPLLTSGGLGNEQFF	TGTGCCAGCTCACCCCTACTGACTAGCGGGGGCCTCGGGAATGAGCAGTTCTTC
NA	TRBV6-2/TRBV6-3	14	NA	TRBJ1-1	CASSQANSNTEAFF	TGTGCCAGCAGTCAGGCGAATAGTAACACTGAAGCTTTCTTT
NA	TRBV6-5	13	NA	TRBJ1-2	CASRLTVNYGYTF	TGTGCCAGCAGATTGACGGTGAACTATGGCTACACCTTC
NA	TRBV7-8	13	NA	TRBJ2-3	CASSLATTDTQYF	TGTGCCAGCAGCTTGGCAACCACAGATACGCAGTATTTT
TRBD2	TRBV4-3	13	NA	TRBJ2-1	CASSQDPGGEQFF	TGCGCCAGCAGCCAAGACCCGGGAGGAGAGCAGTTCTTC
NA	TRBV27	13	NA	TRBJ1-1	CASSYYLNTEAFF	TGTGCCAGCAGTTACTATTTGAACACTGAAGCTTTCTTT
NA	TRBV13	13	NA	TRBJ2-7	CASSLKFPYEQYF	TGTGCCAGCAGCTTAAAATTCCCCTACGAGCAGTACTTC
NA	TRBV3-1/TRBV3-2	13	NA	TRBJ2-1	CASSRYRDNEQFF	TGTGCCAGCAGCCGTTACAGGGACAATGAGCAGTTCTTC
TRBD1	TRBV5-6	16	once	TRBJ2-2	CASSDRTGGDTGELFF	TGTGCCAGCAGCGATCGGACAGGGGGCGATACCGGGGAGCTGTTTTTT
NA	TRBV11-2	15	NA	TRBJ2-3	CASSLFPMSTDTQYF	TGTGCCAGCAGCTTATTCCCCATGAGCACAGATACGCAGTATTTT
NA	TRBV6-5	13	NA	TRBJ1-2	CASSSGVQYGYTF	TGTGCCAGCAGTTCGGGGGTGCAATATGGCTACACCTTC
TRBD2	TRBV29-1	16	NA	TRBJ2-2	CSVFTTGLAVTGELFF	TGCAGCGTTTTTACCACGGGACTAGCGGTCACCGGGGAGCTGTTTTTT
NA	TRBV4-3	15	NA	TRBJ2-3	CASSQDWQGMDTQYF	TGCGCCAGCAGCCAAGATTGGCAGGGTATGGATACGCAGTATTTT
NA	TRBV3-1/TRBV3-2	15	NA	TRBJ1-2	CASSQTEQGLYGYTF	TGTGCCAGCAGCCAGACGGAACAGGGACTATATGGCTACACCTTC
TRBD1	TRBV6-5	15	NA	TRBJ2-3	CASRGRDRSTDTQYF	TGTGCCAGCAGGGGACGGGACAGGAGCACAGATACGCAGTATTTT
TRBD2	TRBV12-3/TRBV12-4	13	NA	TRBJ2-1	CASASLAVNEQFF	TGTGCCAGCGCGTCCCTAGCGGTTAATGAGCAGTTCTTC
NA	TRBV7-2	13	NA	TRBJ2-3	CASSYTATDTQYF	TGTGCCAGCAGCTATACTGCCACAGATACGCAGTATTTT
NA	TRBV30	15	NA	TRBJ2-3	CAWSVGAGSTDTQYF	TGTGCCTGGAGTGTAGGTGCGGGAAGCACAGATACGCAGTATTTT
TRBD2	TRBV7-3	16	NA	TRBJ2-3	CASSAVAGGGTDTQYF	TGTGCCAGCAGCGCCGTAGCGGGAGGGGGCACAGATACGCAGTATTTT
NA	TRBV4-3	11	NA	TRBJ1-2	CASSQDGHFTF	TGCGCCAGCAGCCAAGACGGGCATTTCACCTTC
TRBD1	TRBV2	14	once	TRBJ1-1	CASMDRAYNTEAFF	TGTGCCAGCATGGACAGGGCGTACAACACTGAAGCTTTCTTT
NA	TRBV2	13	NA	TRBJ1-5	CASTGTEGKPQHF	TGTGCCAGCACCGGGACGGAAGGCAAGCCCCAGCATTTT
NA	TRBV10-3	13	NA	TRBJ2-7	CAISEGSGHEQYF	TGTGCCATCAGTGAGGGGAGCGGCCACGAGCAGTACTTC
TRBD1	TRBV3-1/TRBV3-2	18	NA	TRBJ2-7	CASSQPGTGGTSSYEQYF	TGTGCCAGCAGCCAACCCGGGACAGGGGGTACTAGCAGCTACGAGCAGTACTTC
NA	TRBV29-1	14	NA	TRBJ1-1	CSVEIVQGLSEAFF	TGCAGCGTTGAAATTGTCCAGGGACTCTCGGAAGCTTTCTTT
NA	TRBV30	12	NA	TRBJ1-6	CAWGDNNSPLHF	TGTGCCTGGGGGGACAATAATTCACCCCTCCACTTT
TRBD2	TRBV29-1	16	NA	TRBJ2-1	CSVEEASGSSYNEQFF	TGCAGCGTTGAAGAGGCTAGCGGGAGCTCGTACAATGAGCAGTTCTTC
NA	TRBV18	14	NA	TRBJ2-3	CASSLLESTDTQYF	TGTGCCAGCTCATTGCTAGAAAGCACAGATACGCAGTATTTT
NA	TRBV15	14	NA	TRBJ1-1	CATSRDWQNTEAFF	TGTGCCACCAGCAGAGATTGGCAGAACACTGAAGCTTTCTTT
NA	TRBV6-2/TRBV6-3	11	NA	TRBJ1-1	CASSWGTEAFF	TGTGCCAGCAGTTGGGGCACTGAAGCTTTCTTT
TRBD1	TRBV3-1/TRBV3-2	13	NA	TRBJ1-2	CASSQAGQGIRTF	TGTGCCAGCAGCCAGGCAGGACAGGGAATTAGGACCTTC
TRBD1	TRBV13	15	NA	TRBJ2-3	CASSATDRAADTQYF	TGTGCCAGCAGCGCCACGGACAGGGCGGCAGATACGCAGTATTTT
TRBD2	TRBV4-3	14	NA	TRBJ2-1	CASSQVVTSHEQFF	TGCGCCAGCAGCCAAGTCGTGACTAGCCATGAGCAGTTCTTC
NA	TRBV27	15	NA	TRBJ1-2	CASSLYSQGTRGYTF	TGTGCCAGCAGTTTATATTCGCAGGGTACCAGGGGCTACACCTTC
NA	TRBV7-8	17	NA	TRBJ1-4	CASSLGGRRATNEKLFF	TGTGCCAGCAGCTTAGGGGGCAGGAGAGCAACTAATGAAAAACTGTTTTTT
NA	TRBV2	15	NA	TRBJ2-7	CASSNTLKYPYEQYF	TGTGCCAGCAGTAACACCCTAAAGTACCCCTACGAGCAGTACTTC
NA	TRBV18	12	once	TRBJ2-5	CASSPTDLTQYF	TGTGCCAGCTCACCGACGGATTTGACCCAGTACTTC
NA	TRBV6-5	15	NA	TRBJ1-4	CASSYSNRGNEKLFF	TGTGCCAGCAGTTACTCGAACCGGGGTAATGAAAAACTGTTTTTT
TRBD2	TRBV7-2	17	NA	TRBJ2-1	CASSLVLGVGTRNEQFF	TGTGCCAGCAGCTTAGTCCTTGGGGTGGGGACTAGGAATGAGCAGTTCTTC
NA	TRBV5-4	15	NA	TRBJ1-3	CASSGSPAPGNTIYF	TGTGCCAGCAGTGGGTCACCGGCGCCTGGAAACACCATATATTTT
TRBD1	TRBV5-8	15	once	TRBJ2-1	CASSLDGTGVNEQFF	TGTGCCAGCAGCTTGGACGGGACAGGGGTGAATGAGCAGTTCTTC
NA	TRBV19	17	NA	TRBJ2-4	CASSIRQVRLDGDIQYF	TGTGCCAGTAGTATTCGCCAGGTTCGTCTTGACGGGGACATTCAGTACTTC
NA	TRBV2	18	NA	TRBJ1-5	CASSGQDRRQAINQPQHF	TGTGCCAGCAGTGGACAGGATAGGAGACAGGCGATCAATCAGCCCCAGCATTTT